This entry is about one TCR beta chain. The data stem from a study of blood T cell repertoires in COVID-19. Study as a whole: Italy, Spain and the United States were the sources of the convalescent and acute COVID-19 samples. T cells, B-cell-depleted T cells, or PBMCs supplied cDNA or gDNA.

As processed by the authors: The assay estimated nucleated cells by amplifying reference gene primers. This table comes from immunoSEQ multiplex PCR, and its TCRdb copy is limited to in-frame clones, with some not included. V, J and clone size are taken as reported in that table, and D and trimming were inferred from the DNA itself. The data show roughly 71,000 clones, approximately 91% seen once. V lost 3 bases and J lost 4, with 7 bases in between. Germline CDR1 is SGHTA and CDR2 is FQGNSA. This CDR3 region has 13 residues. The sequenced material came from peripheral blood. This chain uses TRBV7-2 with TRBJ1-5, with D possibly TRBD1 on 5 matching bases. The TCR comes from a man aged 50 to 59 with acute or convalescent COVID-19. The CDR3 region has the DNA TGTGCCAGCAGCTTCGACAGTAATCAGCCCCAGCATTTT. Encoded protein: CASSFDSNQPQHF.